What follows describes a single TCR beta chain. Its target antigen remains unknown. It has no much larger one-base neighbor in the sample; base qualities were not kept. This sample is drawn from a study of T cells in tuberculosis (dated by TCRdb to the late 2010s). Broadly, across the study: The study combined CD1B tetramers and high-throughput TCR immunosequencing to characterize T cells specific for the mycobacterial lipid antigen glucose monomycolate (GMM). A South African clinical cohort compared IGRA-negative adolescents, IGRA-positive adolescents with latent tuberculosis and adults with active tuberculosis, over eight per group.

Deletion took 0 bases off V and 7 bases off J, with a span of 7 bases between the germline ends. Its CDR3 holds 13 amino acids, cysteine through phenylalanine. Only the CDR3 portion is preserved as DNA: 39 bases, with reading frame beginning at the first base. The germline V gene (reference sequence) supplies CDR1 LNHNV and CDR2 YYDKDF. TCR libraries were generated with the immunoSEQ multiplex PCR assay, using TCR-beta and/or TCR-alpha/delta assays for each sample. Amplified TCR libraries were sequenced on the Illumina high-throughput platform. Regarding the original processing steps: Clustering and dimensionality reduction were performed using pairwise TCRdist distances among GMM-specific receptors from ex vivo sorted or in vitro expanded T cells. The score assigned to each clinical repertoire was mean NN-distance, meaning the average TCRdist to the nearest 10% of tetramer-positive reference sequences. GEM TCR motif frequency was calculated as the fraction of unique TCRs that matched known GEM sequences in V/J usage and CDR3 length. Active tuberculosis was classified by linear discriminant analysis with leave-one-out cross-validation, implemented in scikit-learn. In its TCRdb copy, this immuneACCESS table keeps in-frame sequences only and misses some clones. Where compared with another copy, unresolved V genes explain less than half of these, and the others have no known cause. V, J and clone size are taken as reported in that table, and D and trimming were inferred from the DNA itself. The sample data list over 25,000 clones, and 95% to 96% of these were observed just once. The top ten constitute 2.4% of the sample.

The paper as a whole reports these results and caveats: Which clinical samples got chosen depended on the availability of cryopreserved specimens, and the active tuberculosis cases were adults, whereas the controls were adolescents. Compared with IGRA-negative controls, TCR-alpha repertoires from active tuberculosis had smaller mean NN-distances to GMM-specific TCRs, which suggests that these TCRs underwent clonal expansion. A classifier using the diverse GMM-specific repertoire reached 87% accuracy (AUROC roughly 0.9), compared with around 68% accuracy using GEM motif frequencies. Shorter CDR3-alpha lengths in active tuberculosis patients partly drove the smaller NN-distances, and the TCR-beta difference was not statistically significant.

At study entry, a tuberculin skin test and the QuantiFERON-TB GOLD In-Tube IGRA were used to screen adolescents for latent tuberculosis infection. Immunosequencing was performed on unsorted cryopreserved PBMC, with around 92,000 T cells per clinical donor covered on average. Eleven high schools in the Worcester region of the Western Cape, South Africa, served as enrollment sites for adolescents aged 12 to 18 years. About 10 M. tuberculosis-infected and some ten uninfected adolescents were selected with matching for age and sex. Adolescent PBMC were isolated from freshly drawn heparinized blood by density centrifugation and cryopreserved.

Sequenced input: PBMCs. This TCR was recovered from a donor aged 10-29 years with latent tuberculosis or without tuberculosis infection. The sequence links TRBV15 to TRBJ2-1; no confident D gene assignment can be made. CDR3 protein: CATSRDETNEQFF. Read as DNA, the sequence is TGTGCCACCAGCAGAGACGAGACTAATGAGCAGTTCTTC.